This T cell receptor (beta chain) was captured in a study of early T cells in non-severe SARS-CoV-2 infection. Study-level information: RNA in bulk from unsorted whole blood was sequenced, and chains were unpaired. General observations from the study: The matching step, a VDJdb search, favored anti-spike CD8 responses and missed private and CD4 specificities.

Unique molecular identifier tags were affixed to discrete cDNA molecules. TCRdb redid the calling of the 5' RACE reads with MiXCR, one entry per CDR3 protein. The table shows about 33,000 distinct CDR3 sequences, with about 5% occurring only once. At least ten counts were recorded for this clonotype. Its antigen is unknown. After removal of 6 bases from V and 2 bases from J, the junction contained 4 bases not matched to a gene. This CDR3 is 14 amino acids long. Germline CDR1 is KGHSH and CDR2 is LQKENI. The chain is built from TRBV18 and TRBJ2-7; 10 nucleotides agree with TRBD1. Sequencing was performed on whole blood. The source is an adult who was a healthcare worker with PCR-confirmed SARS-CoV-2 infection or an uninfected control (not recorded which). The CDR3 loop is CASSRDRGAYEQYF. CDR3 nucleotides: TGTGCCAGCTCGAGGGACAGGGGAGCCTACGAGCAGTACTTC.